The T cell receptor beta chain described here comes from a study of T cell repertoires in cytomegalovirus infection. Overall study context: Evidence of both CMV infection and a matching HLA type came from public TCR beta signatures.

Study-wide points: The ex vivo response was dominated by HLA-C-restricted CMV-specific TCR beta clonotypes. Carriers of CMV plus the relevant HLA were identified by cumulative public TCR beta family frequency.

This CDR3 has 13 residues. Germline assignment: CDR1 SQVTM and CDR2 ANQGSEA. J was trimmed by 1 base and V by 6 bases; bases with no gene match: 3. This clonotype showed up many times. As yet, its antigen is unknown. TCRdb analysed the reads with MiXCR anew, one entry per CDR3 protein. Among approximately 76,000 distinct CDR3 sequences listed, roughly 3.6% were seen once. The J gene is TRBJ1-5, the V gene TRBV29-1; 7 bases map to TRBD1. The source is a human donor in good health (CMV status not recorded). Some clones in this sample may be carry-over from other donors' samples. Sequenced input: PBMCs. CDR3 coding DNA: TGCAGCGTATCGACAGGGAGCAATCAGCCCCAGCATTTT. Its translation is CSVSTGSNQPQHF.